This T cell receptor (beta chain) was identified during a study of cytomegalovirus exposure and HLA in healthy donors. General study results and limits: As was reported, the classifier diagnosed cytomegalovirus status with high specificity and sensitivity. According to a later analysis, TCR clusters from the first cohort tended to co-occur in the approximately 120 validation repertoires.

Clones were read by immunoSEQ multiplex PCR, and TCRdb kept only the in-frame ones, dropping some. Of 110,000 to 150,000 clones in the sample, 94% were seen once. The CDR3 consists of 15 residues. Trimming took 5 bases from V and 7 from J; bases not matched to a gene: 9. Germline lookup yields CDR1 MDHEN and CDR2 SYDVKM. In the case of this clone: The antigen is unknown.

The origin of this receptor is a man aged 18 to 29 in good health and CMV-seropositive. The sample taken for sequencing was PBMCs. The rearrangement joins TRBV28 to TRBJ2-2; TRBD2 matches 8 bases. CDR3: CASSTHAGRGGELFF. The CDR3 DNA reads TGTGCCAGCAGTACTCATGCCGGGAGGGGCGGGGAGCTGTTTTTT. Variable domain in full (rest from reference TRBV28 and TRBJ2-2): DVKVTQSSRYLVKRTGEKVFLECVQDMDHENMFWYRQDPGLGLRLIYFSYDVKMKEKGDIPEGYSVSREKKERFSLILESASTNQTSMYLCASSTHAGRGGELFFGEGSRLTVL.